This TCR beta chain was found in a study of shared clonotypes between healthy human individuals. This clone appeared once. Its antigen is unknown. In the original processing: ImmunoSEQ sequences covered only the junction and lacked quality scores; filtering therefore differed. Produced via immunoSEQ multiplex PCR; TCRdb's table is partial and in-frame only. The DNA was the basis for D and trimming; V, J and clone size are from that table. The top ten hold about 0.13% of the sample, which has around 2.1 million clones, 90% to 97% seen once. Study findings and constraints: For naive CD4 cells, approximately 5% of clonotypes were shared across a few donors. Collection of samples was limited to blood; tissue repertoires likely differ. Donor clonotype sharing was expected to depend on sequencing depth.

Germline loops: CDR1 SEHNR, CDR2 FQNEAQ (reference sequence). Trimming removed 5 bases from V and 4 bases from J, with 17 bases in between. The CDR3 extends over 16 amino acids. This rearrangement joins TRBV7-9 to TRBJ2-2; D might be TRBD2 (6 bases). The sequence was collected from a man younger than 35 in good health. The sequencing input was naive CD4+ T cells sorted from blood. Subset here: CD45RA+ positively selected. The CDR3 nucleotides are TGTGCCAGCAGCCCTTTGGGACTTATGAGCACCGGGGAGCTGTTTTTT. Translating gives CASSPLGLMSTGELFF.